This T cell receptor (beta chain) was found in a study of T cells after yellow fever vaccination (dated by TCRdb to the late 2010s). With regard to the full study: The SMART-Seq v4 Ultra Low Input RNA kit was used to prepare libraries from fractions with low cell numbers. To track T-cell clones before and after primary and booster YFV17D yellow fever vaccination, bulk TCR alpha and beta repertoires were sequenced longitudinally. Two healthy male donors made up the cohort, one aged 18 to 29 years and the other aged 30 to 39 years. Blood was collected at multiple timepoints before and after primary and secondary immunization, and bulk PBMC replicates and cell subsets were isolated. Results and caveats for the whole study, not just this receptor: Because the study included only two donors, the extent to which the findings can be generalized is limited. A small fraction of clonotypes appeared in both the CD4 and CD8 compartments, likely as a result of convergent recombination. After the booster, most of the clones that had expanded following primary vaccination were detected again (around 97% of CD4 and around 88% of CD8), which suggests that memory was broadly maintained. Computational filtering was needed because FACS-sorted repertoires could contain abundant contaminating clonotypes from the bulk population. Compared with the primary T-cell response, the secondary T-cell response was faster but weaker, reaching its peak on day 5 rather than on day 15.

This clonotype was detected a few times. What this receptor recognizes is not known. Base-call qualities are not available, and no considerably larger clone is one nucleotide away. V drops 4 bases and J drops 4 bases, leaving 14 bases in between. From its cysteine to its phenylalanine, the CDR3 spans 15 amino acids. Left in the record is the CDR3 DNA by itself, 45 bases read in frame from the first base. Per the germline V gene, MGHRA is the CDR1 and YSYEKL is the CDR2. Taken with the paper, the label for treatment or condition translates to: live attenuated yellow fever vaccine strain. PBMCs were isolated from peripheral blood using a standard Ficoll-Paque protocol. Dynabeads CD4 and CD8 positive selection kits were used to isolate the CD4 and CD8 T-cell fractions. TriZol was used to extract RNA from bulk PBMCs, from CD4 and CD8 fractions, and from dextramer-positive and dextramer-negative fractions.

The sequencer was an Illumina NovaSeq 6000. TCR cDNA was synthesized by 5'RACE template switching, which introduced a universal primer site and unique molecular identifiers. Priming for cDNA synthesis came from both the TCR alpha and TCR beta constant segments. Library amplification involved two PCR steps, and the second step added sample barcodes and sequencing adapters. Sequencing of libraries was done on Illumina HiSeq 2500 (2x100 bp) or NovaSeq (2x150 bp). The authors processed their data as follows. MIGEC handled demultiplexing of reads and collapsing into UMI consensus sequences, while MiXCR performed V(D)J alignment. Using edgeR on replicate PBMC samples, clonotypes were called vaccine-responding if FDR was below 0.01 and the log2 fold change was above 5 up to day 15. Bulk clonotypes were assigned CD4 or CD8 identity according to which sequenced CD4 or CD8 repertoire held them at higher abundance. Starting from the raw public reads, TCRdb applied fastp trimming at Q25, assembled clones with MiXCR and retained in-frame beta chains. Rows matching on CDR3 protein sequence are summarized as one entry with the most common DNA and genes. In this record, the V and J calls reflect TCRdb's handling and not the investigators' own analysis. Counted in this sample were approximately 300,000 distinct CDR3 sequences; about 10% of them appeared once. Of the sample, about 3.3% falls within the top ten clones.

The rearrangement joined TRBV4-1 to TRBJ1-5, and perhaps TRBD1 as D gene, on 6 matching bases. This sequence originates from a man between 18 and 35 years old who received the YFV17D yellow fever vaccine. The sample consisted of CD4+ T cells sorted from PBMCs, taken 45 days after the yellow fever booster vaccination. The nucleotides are TGCGCCAGCAGCCTGCCGGACAGCGCTAATCAGCCCCAGCATTTT. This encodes CASSLPDSANQPQHF.